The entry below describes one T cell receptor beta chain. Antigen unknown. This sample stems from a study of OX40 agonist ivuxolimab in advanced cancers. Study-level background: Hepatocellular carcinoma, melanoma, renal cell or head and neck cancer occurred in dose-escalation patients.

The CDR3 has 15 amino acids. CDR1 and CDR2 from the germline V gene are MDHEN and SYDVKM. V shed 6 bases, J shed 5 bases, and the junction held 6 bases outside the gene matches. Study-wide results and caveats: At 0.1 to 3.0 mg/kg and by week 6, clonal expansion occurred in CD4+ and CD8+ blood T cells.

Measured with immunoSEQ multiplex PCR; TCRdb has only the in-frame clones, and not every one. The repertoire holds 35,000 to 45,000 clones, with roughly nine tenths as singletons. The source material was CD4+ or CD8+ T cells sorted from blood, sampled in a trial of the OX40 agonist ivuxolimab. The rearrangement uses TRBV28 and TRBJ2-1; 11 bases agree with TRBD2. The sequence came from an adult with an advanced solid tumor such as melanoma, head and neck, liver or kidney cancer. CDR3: CASRRTSGRNNEQFF. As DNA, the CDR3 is TGTGCCAGCAGGAGAACTAGCGGGAGAAACAATGAGCAGTTCTTC. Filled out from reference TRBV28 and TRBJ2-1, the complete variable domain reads DVKVTQSSRYLVKRTGEKVFLECVQDMDHENMFWYRQDPGLGLRLIYFSYDVKMKEKGDIPEGYSVSREKKERFSLILESASTNQTSMYLCASRRTSGRNNEQFFGPGTRLTVL.